The 22 T cell receptor beta chains in this list originate from one sample, sequenced in a study of blood T cell repertoires in COVID-19. Sequencing was performed with immunoSEQ multiplex PCR; in TCRdb, only in-frame clones are kept and a portion is missing. The table records roughly 260,000 clones, almost 90% of them present only once. What was sequenced was peripheral blood. The source of these receptors is a woman aged 25 to 39 with COVID-19, enrolled during active disease.

This clone has only one observation. The chain is built from TRBV28 and TRBJ2-7; D is possibly TRBD1 (6 bases). The CDR3 totals 13 residues. V shed 8 bases and J shed 6 bases, with 17 bases lying between them. CDR1 is MDHEN and CDR2 is SYDVKM in the germline V gene. CDR3 residues: CASSQGPPVEQYF. CDR3 DNA sequence: TGTGCCAGCTCACAGGGTCCTCCGGTCGAGCAGTACTTC.

This clone was seen once. This chain connects TRBV30 to TRBJ1-1; a weak D match, TRBD1 (6 bases). This CDR3 has 14 amino acids. V was trimmed by 2 bases and J by 10 bases, leaving 20 bases between them. Germline lookup yields CDR1 GTSNPN and CDR2 SVGIG (reference sequence). CDR3 sequence reads: CAWSIGQSGDGAFF. CDR3 in DNA: TGTGCCTGGAGTATAGGACAGTCCGGGGATGGAGCTTTCTTT.

The gene calls are TRBV6-2 or TRBV6-3 and TRBJ1-6; TRBD1 is a possible D gene (6 bases). In germline, CDR1 is MNHEY, CDR2 SVGEGT. Trimming cost V 5 bases and J 6 bases, with 20 bases left between them. The CDR3 length is 17 residues. The CDR3 coding sequence is TGTGCCAGCAGTCGCCTCCTGGACAGCCCGGTTAATTCACCCCTCCACTTT. Its translation: CASSRLLDSPVNSPLHF.

The chain couples TRBV18 to TRBJ2-3; 11 bases fit TRBD1. The length of the CDR3 is 16 residues. V dropped 3 bases and J dropped 6; count of bases not matched to a gene: 8. The V gene's germline CDR1 is KGHSH and CDR2 LQKENI. CDR3 residues: CASSPRWTGGFDTQYF. The DNA of the CDR3 is TGTGCCAGCTCACCTCGGTGGACAGGGGGCTTCGATACGCAGTATTTT. Combining the CDR3 with reference TRBV18 and TRBJ2-3 gives the whole variable domain NAGVMQNPRHLVRRRGQEARLRCSPMKGHSHVYWYRQLPEEGLKFMVYLQKENIIDESGMPKERFSAEFPKEGPSILRIQQVVRGDSAAYFCASSPRWTGGFDTQYFGPGTRLTVL.

This chain links TRBV6-5 with TRBJ1-5, with 8 bases fitting TRBD1. V trimming: 5 bases; J trimming: 4 bases; junction bases outside the gene matches: 4. CDR1 and CDR2 (germline): MNHEY, SVGAGI. The length of the CDR3 is 14 residues. DNA of the CDR3: TGTGCCAGCAGTACGGGACAGGTTAATCAGCCCCAGCATTTT. This codes for CASSTGQVNQPQHF.

For this clone: Other nucleotide sequences from this sample produce the same CDR3. The chain carries TRBV28 and TRBJ2-2, with D possibly TRBD1 on 6 matching bases. The V end was cut by 3 bases, the J end by 4 bases, with 12 bases between. Germline loops: CDR1 MDHEN, CDR2 SYDVKM. The CDR3 is made up of 15 amino acids. In nucleotides, the CDR3 is TGTGCCAGCAGTTTCGGTCAGGGGAGCACCGGGGAGCTGTTTTTT. It encodes CASSFGQGSTGELFF.

V and J are TRBV7-2 and TRBJ1-5, with D perhaps matching TRBD1 (6 bases). From germline, CDR1 is SGHTA and CDR2 FQGNSA. V dropped 4 bases and J dropped 4 bases, with 14 bases sitting between them. The CDR3 has 15 amino acids. The CDR3 nucleotides read TGTGCCAGCAGCTCCTGGCCAGGGGATAATCAGCCCCAGCATTTT. Translation: CASSSWPGDNQPQHF.

The V call is TRBV13, the J call TRBJ2-7; 15 positions match TRBD2. The germline V gene has CDR1 PRHDT and CDR2 FYEKMQ (reference sequence). Losses at the gene ends were 5 bases for V and 0 bases for J; bases not matched to a gene: 8. CDR3 length: 18 amino acids. The CDR3: CASSPIGLAGGHSYEQYF. The CDR3 DNA sequence: TGTGCCAGCAGCCCGATCGGACTAGCGGGAGGGCACTCCTACGAGCAGTACTTC.

The chain has TRBV19 and TRBJ1-5; 10 nucleotides agree with TRBD1. Germline assignment: CDR1 LNHDA and CDR2 SQIVND (reference sequence). V lost 5 bases, J lost 8 bases, and 15 bases stayed unmatched. The CDR3 runs to 17 residues. The CDR3 nucleotides are TGTGCCAGTAGTCGACTGAGGGGGACAGGGGCCAGGGAGCCCCAGCATTTT. This translates into CASSRLRGTGAREPQHF.

This sequence joins TRBV24-1 and TRBJ2-3; 7 nucleotides line up with TRBD1. The germline V gene has CDR1 KGHDR and CDR2 SFDVKD. With 1 base clipped from V and 2 bases from J, the junction kept 8 bases outside the gene matches. The CDR3 is 17 residues long. The CDR3 spells CATSDFADRSHTDTQYF. The CDR3 DNA follows: TGTGCCACCAGTGATTTCGCGGACAGGTCCCACACAGATACGCAGTATTTT.

V usage is TRBV7-2 and J usage is TRBJ1-5; tentative D call: TRBD1 (6 bases). V was shortened by 1 base and J by 4 bases, with 11 bases between the two germline ends. Germline values: CDR1 SGHTA, CDR2 FQGNSA. This CDR3 comprises 15 residues. Written as DNA, the CDR3 is TGTGCCAGCAGCTTAGTTCCGGACAGAAATCAGCCCCAGCATTTT. It codes for CASSLVPDRNQPQHF.

Note on this clone: One junction end disagrees with the germline gene, perhaps due to a read error. The gene calls are TRBV10-3 and TRBJ2-2; TRBD2 matches at 10 bases. The CDR3 is 16 amino acids. Looked up from germline, CDR1 is ENHRY and CDR2 is SYGVKD. The CDR3 DNA is TGTGCCATCAGGCGGACTAGCGGACCGAACCCCGGGGAGCTGTTTTTT. Translation gives CAIRRTSGPNPGELFF.

This clone was recorded once. This chain joins TRBV10-3 and TRBJ1-2, with D perhaps TRBD1 (5 bases). V was cut by 5 bases and J by 3 bases, with 10 bases left in between. CDR1 and CDR2 (germline): ENHRY, SYGVKD. The CDR3 runs 13 residues. Written as DNA, the CDR3 is TGTGCCATCAGTCAGGGTGAGGACTATGGCTACACCTTC. Protein: CAISQGEDYGYTF.

This chain links TRBV28 with TRBJ1-1; TRBD1 aligns across 7 bases. Per the germline V gene, CDR1 is MDHEN and CDR2 is SYDVKM. V lost 4 bases and J lost 0; bases outside the gene matches: 5. The CDR3 runs to 15 residues. The CDR3 spells CASSSAGTVNTEAFF. CDR3 sequence (DNA): TGTGCCAGCAGTTCTGCCGGGACAGTGAACACTGAAGCTTTCTTT.

This rearrangement joins TRBV5-4 to TRBJ2-3; TRBD2 matches at 9 bases. CDR1 and CDR2 from the germline V gene are SGHNT and YYREEE (reference sequence). Trimming cost V 1 base and J 5 bases; bases outside gene matches: 14. The CDR3 runs to 18 residues. The CDR3 DNA follows: TGTGCCAGCAGCTTGCAACCCGCACTAGCGGGCTGGGTAGATACGCAGTATTTT. This gives the protein CASSLQPALAGWVDTQYF. The whole variable domain, filled in from reference TRBV5-4 and TRBJ2-3, reads ETGVTQSPTHLIKTRGQQVTLRCSSQSGHNTVSWYQQALGQGPQFIFQYYREEENGRGNFPPRFSGLQFPNYSSELNVNALELDDSALYLCASSLQPALAGWVDTQYFGPGTRLTVL.

This clone was seen only once. V is TRBV6-5 and J is TRBJ1-1, with 11 bases matching TRBD1. Germline assignment: CDR1 MNHEY and CDR2 SVGAGI. CDR3 length equals 16 residues. The V segment lost 2 bases and the J segment 1 base; nucleotides outside the gene matches: 3. The DNA of the CDR3 is TGTGCCAGCAGTTACGGGGACAGGGGGTGGAACACTGAAGCTTTCTTT. Protein: CASSYGDRGWNTEAFF.

This clone appeared once. The J gene is TRBJ2-1, the V gene TRBV4-1; 10 positions agree with TRBD2. Germline V CDR1 and CDR2: MGHRA, YSYEKL. The CDR3 has 16 residues. Losses at the gene ends were 1 base for V and 5 bases for J; bases not matched to a gene: 5. The CDR3 sequence is CASSQATSGLHNEQFF. The CDR3 DNA sequence: TGCGCCAGCAGCCAAGCGACTAGCGGGCTACACAATGAGCAGTTCTTC.

This clone has a count of ten or more. The chain links TRBV5-1 to TRBJ1-6; D is perhaps TRBD1 (6 bases). V dropped 3 bases and J dropped 8 bases, with 9 bases sitting between them. This CDR3 is built from 13 residues. Per germline, CDR1 SGHRS and CDR2 YFSETQ. Written as DNA, the CDR3 is TGCGCCAGCAGCTCGAGACAGGATTCACCCCTCCACTTT. This translates into CASSSRQDSPLHF. The variable domain in full, completed from reference TRBV5-1 and TRBJ1-6, reads KAGVTQTPRYLIKTRGQQVTLSCSPISGHRSVSWYQQTPGQGLQFLFEYFSETQRNKGNFPGRFSGRQFSNSRSEMNVSTLELGDSALYLCASSSRQDSPLHFGNGTRLTVT.

This rearrangement joins TRBV28 to TRBJ2-7; D is perhaps TRBD1 (6 bases). The CDR3 runs 14 residues. Trimming stripped 5 bases from V and 2 bases from J, with 13 bases between. Germline V CDR1 and CDR2: MDHEN, SYDVKM. CDR3 coding DNA: TGTGCCAGCAGTGGGCCAGGGGCAACCTACGAGCAGTACTTC. Protein sequence: CASSGPGATYEQYF.

V usage is TRBV5-3 and J usage is TRBJ1-1; no reliable D call. TRBV5-3 is identified as an open reading frame with a role that is uncertain. The V end was cut by 4 bases, the J end by 7 bases, with 11 bases between. This CDR3 comprises 12 residues. The CDR3 DNA sequence: TGTGCCAGAAGCCTGTGGGCACTTGAAGCTTTCTTT. Its translation is CARSLWALEAFF.

The chain combines TRBV20-1 with TRBJ1-5; 9 nucleotides align to TRBD1. Germline values: CDR1 DFQATT, CDR2 SNEGSKA (reference sequence). V was pared by 3 bases and J by 9 bases, with 12 bases of the junction left unmatched. This CDR3 has 15 residues. The CDR3 loop is CSASVPGQGGGPQHF. The CDR3, as DNA: TGCAGTGCTAGTGTCCCGGGACAGGGTGGCGGGCCCCAGCATTTT.

The chain recombines TRBV19 with TRBJ2-4; TRBD2 agrees at 7 bases. The germline V gene encodes CDR1 LNHDA and CDR2 SQIVND (reference sequence). The CDR3 extends over 14 amino acids. The junction had 7 bases not matched to a gene; V was cut back by 4 bases and J by 7 bases. The CDR3 DNA reads as TGTGCCAGTAGTAGCGGGAGCGACCGCAACATTCAGTACTTC. Protein product: CASSSGSDRNIQYF.